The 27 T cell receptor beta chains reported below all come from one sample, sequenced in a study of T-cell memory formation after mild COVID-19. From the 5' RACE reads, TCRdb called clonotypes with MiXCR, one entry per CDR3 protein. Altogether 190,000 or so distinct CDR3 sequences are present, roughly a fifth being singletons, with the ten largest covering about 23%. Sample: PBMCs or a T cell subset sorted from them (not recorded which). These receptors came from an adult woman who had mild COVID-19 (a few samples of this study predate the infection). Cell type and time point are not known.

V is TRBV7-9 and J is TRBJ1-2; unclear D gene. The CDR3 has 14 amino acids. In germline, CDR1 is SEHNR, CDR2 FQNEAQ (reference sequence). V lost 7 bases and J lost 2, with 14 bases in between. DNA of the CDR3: TGTGCCAGCACCCTCGGTGGAAGGAACTATGGCTACACCTTC. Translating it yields CASTLGGRNYGYTF.

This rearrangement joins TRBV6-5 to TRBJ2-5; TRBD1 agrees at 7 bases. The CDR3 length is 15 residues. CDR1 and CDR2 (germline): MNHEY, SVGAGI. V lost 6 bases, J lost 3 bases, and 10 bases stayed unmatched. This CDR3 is CASRDPGQLKETQYF. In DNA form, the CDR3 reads TGTGCCAGCAGGGACCCGGGACAGCTGAAAGAGACCCAGTACTTC.

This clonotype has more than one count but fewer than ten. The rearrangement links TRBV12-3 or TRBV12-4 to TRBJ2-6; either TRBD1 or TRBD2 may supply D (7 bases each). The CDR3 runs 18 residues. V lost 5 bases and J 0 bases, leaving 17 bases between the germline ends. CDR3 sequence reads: CASSPRAGGDSGANVLTF. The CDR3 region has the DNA TGTGCCAGCAGTCCCAGGGCAGGGGGGGACTCTGGGGCCAACGTCCTGACTTTC.

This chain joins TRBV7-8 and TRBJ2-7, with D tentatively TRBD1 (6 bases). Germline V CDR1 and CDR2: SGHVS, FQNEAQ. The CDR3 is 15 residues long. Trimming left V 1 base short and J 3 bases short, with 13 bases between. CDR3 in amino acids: CASSLEVDSFYEQYF. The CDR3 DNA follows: TGTGCCAGCAGCTTAGAGGTGGACAGCTTCTACGAGCAGTACTTC.

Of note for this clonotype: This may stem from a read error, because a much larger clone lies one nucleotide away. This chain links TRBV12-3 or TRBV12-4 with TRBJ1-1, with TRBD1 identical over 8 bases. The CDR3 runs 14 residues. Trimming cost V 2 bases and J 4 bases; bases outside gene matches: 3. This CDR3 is CASSLQGAGTEAFF. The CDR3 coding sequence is TGTGCCAGCAGTTTACAGGGGGCGGGCACTGAAGCTTTCTTT.

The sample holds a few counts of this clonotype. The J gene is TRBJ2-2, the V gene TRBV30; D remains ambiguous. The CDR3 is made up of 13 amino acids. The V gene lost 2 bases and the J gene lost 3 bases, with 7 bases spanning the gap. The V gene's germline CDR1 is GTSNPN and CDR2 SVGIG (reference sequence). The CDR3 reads CAWSTGYTGELFF. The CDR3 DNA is TGTGCCTGGAGTACCGGGTACACCGGGGAGCTGTTTTTT.

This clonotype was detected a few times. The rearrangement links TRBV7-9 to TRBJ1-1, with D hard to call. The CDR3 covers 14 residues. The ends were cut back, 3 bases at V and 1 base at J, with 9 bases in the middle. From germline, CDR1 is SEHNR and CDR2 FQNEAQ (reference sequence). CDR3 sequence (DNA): TGTGCCAGCAGCTTGGTCAGAACGAACACTGAAGCTTTCTTT. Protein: CASSLVRTNTEAFF.

Here the CDR3 DNA reads TGTGCCAGCAGCTTGGCGGGAGCGCCAGATACGCAGTATTTT. Its protein is CASSLAGAPDTQYF. This chain connects TRBV11-3 to TRBJ2-3; TRBD2 agrees at 7 bases. The CDR3 has 14 residues. Trimming removed 3 bases from V and 4 bases from J; junction bases left unmatched: 4. Germline lookup yields CDR1 SGHNT and CDR2 YENEEA.

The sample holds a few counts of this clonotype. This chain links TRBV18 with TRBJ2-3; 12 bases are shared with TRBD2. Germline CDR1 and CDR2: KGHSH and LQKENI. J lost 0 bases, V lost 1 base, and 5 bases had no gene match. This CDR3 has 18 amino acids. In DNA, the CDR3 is TGTGCCAGCTCACCACGAGGACTAGCGGGGCCTAGCACAGATACGCAGTATTTT. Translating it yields CASSPRGLAGPSTDTQYF. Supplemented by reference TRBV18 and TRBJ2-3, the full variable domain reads NAGVMQNPRHLVRRRGQEARLRCSPMKGHSHVYWYRQLPEEGLKFMVYLQKENIIDESGMPKERFSAEFPKEGPSILRIQQVVRGDSAAYFCASSPRGLAGPSTDTQYFGPGTRLTVL.

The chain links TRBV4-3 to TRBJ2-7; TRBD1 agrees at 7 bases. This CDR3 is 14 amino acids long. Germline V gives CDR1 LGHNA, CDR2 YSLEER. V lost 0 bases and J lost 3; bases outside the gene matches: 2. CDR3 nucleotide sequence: TGCGCCAGCAGCCAAGATAGGGGGCTCTACGAGCAGTACTTC. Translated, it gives CASSQDRGLYEQYF.

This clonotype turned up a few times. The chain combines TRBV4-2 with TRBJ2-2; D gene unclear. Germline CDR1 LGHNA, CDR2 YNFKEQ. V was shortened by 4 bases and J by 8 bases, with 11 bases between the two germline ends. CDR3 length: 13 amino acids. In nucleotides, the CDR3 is TGTGCCAGCAGCCCTAATATAGGAGGGGAGCTGTTTTTT. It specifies CASSPNIGGELFF.

The DNA of the CDR3 is TGTGCCAGCAGTTTATCAGTTGAGGACACTGAAGCTTTCTTT. Protein sequence: CASSLSVEDTEAFF. The rearrangement links TRBV27 to TRBJ1-1; D call uncertain. Trimming left V 0 bases short and J 3 bases short, with 8 bases between. Looked up from germline, CDR1 is MNHEY and CDR2 is SMNVEV (reference sequence). CDR3 length equals 14 residues.

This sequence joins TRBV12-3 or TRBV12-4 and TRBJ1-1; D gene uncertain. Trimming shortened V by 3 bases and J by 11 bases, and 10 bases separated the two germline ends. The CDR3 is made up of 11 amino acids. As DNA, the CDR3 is TGTGCCAGCAGTTTGGCCGGGGAGGCTTTCTTT. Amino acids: CASSLAGEAFF.

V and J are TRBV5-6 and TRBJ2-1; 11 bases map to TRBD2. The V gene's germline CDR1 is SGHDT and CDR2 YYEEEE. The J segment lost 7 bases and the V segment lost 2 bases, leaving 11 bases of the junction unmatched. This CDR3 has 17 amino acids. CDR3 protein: CASSFVTSGSGWNEQFF. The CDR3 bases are TGTGCCAGCAGCTTTGTTACTAGCGGGAGTGGTTGGAATGAGCAGTTCTTC. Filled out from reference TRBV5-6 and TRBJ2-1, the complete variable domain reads DAGVTQSPTHLIKTRGQQVTLRCSPKSGHDTVSWYQQALGQGPQFIFQYYEEEERQRGNFPDRFSGHQFPNYSSELNVNALLLGDSALYLCASSFVTSGSGWNEQFFGPGTRLTVL.

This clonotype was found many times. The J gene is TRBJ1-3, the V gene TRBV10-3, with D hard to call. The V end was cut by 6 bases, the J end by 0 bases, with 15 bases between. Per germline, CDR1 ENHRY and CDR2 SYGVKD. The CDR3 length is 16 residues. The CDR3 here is CAISVGSPGSGNTIYF. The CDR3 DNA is TGTGCCATCAGCGTCGGCAGCCCGGGCTCTGGAAACACCATATATTTT.

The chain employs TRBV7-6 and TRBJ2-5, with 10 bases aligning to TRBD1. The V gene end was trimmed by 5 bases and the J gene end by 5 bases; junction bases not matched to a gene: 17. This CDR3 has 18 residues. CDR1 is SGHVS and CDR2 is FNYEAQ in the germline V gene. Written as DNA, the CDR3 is TGTGCCAGCAGCAACCGGGACAGGGGAGATCCCGATCGGGAGACCCAGTACTTC. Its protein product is CASSNRDRGDPDRETQYF. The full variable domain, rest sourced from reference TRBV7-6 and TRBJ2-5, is GAGVSQSPRYKVTKRGQDVALRCDPISGHVSLYWYRQALGQGPEFLTYFNYEAQQDKSGLPNDRFSAERPEGSISTLTIQRTEQRDSAMYRCASSNRDRGDPDRETQYFGPGTRLLVL.

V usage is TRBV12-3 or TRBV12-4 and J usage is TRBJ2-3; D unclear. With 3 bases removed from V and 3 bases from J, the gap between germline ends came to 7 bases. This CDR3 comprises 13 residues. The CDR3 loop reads CASSLVQTDTQYF. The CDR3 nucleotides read TGTGCCAGCAGTTTGGTCCAAACAGATACGCAGTATTTT.

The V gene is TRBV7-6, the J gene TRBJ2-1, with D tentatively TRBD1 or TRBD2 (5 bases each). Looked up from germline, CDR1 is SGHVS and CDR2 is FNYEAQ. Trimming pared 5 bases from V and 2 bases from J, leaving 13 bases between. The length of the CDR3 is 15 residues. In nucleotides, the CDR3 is TGTGCCAGCAGCGAAGGGACGGATACCTACAATGAGCAGTTCTTC. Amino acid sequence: CASSEGTDTYNEQFF. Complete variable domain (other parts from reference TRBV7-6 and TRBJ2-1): GAGVSQSPRYKVTKRGQDVALRCDPISGHVSLYWYRQALGQGPEFLTYFNYEAQQDKSGLPNDRFSAERPEGSISTLTIQRTEQRDSAMYRCASSEGTDTYNEQFFGPGTRLTVL.

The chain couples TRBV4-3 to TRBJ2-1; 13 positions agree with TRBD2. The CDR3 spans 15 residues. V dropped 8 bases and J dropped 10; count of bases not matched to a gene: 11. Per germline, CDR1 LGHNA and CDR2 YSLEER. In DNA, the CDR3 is TGCGCCAGCGAGCGCGGGACTAGCGGGAAGGGGGAGCAGTTCTTC. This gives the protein CASERGTSGKGEQFF.

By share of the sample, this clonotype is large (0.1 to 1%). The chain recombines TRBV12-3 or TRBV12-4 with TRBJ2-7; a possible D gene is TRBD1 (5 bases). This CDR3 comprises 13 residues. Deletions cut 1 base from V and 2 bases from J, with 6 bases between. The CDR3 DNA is TGTGCCAGCAGTTTAGTGGACACCTACGAGCAGTACTTC. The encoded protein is CASSLVDTYEQYF.

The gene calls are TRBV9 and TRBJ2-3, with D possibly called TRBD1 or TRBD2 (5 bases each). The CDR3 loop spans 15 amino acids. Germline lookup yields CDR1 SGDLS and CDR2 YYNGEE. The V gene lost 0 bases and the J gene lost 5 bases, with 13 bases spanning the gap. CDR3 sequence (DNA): TGTGCCAGCAGCGTAGGAGGGGACCAGCAAGATACGCAGTATTTT. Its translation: CASSVGGDQQDTQYF.

CDR3 loop: CASSLMGHRDTQYF. The CDR3, as DNA: TGTGCCAGCAGCTTAATGGGCCACCGGGATACGCAGTATTTT. The rearrangement joins TRBV7-3 to TRBJ2-3; D gene uncertain. CDR1 SGHTA and CDR2 FQGTGA come from the germline V gene. CDR3 length equals 14 residues. Trimming stripped 1 base from V and 6 bases from J, with 11 bases between.

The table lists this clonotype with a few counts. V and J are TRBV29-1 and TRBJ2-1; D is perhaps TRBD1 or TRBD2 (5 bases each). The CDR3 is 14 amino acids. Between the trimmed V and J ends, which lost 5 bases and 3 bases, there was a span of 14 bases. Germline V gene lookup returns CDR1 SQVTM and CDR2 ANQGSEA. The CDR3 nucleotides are TGCAGCGTTCCCTCGGGGCAGGGCTACAATGAGCAGTTCTTC. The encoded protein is CSVPSGQGYNEQFF.

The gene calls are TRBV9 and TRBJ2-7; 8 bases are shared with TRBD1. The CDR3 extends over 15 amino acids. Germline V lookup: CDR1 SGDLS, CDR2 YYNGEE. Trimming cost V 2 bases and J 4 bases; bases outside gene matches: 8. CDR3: CASSVAGGADYEQYF. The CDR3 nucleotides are TGTGCCAGCAGCGTTGCAGGGGGCGCTGATTACGAGCAGTACTTC.

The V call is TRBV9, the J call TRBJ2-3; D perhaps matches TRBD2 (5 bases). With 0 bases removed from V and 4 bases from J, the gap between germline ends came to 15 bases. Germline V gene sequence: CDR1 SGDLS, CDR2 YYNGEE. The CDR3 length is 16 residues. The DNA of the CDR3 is TGTGCCAGCAGCGTAGCCGGTAGCGTGTTTGCAGATACGCAGTATTTT. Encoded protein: CASSVAGSVFADTQYF.

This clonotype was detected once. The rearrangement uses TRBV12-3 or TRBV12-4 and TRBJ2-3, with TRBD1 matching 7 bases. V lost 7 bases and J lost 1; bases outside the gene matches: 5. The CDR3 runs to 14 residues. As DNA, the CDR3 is TGTGCCAGCATCAAGGGGGCCCGCACAGATACGCAGTATTTT. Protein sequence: CASIKGARTDTQYF.

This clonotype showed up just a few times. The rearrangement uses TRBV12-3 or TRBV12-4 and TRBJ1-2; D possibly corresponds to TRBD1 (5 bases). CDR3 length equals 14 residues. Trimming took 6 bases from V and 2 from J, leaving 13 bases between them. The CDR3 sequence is CASSNRSLNYGYTF. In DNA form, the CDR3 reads TGTGCCAGCAGCAACAGGTCTTTAAACTATGGCTACACCTTC.